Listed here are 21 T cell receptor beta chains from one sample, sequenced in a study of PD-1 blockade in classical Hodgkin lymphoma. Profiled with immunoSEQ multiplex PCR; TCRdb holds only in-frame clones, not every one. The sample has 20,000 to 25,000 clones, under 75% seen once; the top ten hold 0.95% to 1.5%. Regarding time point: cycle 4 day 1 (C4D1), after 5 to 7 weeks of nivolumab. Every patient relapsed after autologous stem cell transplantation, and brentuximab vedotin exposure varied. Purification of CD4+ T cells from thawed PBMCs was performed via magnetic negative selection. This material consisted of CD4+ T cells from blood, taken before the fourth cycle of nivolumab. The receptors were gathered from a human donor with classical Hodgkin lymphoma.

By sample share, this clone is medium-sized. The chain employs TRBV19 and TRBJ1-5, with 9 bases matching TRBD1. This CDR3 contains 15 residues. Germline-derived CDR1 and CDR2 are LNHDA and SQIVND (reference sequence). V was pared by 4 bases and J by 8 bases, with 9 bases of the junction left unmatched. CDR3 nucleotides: TGTGCCAGTAGTAACCCCGGGACAGGGAGAAAGCCCCAGCATTTT. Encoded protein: CASSNPGTGRKPQHF.

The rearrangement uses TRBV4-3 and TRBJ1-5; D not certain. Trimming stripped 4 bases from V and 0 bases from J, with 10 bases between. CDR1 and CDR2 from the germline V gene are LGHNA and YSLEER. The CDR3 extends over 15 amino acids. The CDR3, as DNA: TGCGCCAGCAGCCCCTCGGACGGTAGCAATCAGCCCCAGCATTTT. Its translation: CASSPSDGSNQPQHF.

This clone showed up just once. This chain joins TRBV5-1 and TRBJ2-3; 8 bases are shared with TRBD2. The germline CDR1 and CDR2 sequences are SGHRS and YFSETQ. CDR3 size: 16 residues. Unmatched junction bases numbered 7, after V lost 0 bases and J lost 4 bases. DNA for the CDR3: TGCGCCAGCAGCTTGGAGGCGGGGGGTAGGTCAGATACGCAGTATTTT. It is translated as CASSLEAGGRSDTQYF.

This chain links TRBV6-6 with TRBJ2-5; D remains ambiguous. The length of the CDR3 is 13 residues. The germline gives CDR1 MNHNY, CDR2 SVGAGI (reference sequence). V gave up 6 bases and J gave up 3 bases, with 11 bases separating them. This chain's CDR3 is CASSLAPEETQYF. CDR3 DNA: TGTGCCAGCAGCTTGGCGCCGGAAGAGACCCAGTACTTC.

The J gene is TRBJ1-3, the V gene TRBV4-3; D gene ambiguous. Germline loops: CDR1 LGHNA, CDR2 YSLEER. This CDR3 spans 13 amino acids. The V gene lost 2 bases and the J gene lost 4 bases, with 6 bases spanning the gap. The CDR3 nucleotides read TGCGCCAGCAGCCAAAACGGAGGAAACACCATATATTTT. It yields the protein CASSQNGGNTIYF.

The CDR3 nucleotides are TGTGCCAGCAGCTCTGGACAGGGGGGGTTCTATGAGCAGTTCTTC. Translating gives CASSSGQGGFYEQFF. The rearrangement uses TRBV11-2 and TRBJ2-1, with 10 bases aligning to TRBD1. The CDR3 contains 15 residues. Per germline, CDR1 SGHAT and CDR2 FQNNGV. V dropped 4 bases and J dropped 8; count of bases not matched to a gene: 8.

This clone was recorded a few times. CDR3 coding DNA: TGTGCCAGCAGTGGGGCGGGAGGGCTGTTTGGTTCACCCCTCCACTTT. This encodes CASSGAGGLFGSPLHF. This chain links TRBV2 with TRBJ1-6; unclear D gene. CDR1 and CDR2 (germline): SNHLY, FYNNEI. The length of the CDR3 is 16 residues. The ends were cut back, 4 bases at V and 9 bases at J, with 19 bases in the middle.

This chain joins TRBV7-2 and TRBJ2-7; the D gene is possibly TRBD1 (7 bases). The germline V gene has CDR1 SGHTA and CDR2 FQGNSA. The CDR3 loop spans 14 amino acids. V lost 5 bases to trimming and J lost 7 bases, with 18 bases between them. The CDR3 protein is CASSAQGGAVEQYF. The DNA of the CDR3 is TGTGCCAGCAGCGCTCAGGGGGGCGCGGTGGAGCAGTACTTC. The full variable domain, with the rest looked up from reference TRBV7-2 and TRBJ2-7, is GAGVSQSPSNKVTEKGKDVELRCDPISGHTALYWYRQSLGQGLEFLIYFQGNSAPDKSGLPSDRFSAERTGGSVSTLTIQRTQQEDSAVYLCASSAQGGAVEQYFGPGTRLTVT.

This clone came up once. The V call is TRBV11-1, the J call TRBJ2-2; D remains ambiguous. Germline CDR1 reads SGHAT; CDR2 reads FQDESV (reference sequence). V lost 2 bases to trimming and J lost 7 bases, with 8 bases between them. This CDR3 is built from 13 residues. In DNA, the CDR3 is TGTGCCAGCAGCTTACTGGTGGGCGGGGAGCTGTTTTTT. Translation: CASSLLVGGELFF.

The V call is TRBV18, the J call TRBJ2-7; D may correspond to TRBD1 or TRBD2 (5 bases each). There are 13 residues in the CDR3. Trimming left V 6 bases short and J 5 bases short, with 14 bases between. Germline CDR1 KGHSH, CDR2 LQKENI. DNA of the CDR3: TGTGCCAGCTCCCCCAGGGAGTCCCACGAGCAGTACTTC. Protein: CASSPRESHEQYF.

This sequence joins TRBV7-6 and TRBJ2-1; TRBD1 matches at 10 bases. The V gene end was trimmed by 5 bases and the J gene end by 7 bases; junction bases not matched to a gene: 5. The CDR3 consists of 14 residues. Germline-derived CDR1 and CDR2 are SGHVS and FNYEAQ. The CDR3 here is CASSRGQGKNEQFF. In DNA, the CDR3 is TGTGCCAGCAGCCGGGGACAGGGGAAAAATGAGCAGTTCTTC.

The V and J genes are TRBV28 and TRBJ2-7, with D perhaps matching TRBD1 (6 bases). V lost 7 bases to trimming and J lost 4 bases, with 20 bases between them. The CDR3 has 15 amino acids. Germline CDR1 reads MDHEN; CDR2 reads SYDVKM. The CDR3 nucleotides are TGTGCCAGCACCAACAGGGCCCCCTCTCCTTACGAGCAGTACTTC. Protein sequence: CASTNRAPSPYEQYF.

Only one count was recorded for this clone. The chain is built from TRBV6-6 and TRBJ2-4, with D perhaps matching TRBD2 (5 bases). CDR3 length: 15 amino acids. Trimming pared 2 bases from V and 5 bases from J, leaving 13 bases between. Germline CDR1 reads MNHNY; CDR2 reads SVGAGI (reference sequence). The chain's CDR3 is CASSYGGSAQNIQYF. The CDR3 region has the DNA TGTGCCAGCAGTTACGGAGGTTCGGCTCAAAACATTCAGTACTTC.

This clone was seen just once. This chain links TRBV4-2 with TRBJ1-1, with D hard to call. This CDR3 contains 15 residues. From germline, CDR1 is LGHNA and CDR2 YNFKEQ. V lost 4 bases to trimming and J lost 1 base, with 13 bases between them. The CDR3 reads CASSLKTASNTEAFF. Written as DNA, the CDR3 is TGTGCCAGCAGCCTAAAAACCGCTTCGAACACTGAAGCTTTCTTT.

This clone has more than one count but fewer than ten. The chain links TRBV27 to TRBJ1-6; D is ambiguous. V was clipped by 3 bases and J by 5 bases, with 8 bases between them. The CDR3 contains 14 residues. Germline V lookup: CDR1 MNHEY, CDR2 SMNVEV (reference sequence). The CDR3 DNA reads TGTGCCAGCAGTTTTTGGGAAAATAATTCACCCCTCCACTTT. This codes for CASSFWENNSPLHF.

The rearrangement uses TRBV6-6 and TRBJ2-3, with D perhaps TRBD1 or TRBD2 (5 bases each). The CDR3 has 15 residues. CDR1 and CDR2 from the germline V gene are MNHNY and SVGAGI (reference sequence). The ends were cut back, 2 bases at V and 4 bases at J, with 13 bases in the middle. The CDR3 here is CASSYPWLGADTQYF. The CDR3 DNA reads TGTGCCAGCAGTTACCCCTGGTTGGGGGCAGATACGCAGTATTTT.

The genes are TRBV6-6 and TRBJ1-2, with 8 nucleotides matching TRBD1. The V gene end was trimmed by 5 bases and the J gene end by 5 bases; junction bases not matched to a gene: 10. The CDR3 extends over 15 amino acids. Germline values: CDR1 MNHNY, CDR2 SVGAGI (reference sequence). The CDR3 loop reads CASSTGTGGRYGYTF. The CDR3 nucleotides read TGTGCCAGCAGTACCGGTACAGGGGGAAGGTATGGCTACACCTTC.

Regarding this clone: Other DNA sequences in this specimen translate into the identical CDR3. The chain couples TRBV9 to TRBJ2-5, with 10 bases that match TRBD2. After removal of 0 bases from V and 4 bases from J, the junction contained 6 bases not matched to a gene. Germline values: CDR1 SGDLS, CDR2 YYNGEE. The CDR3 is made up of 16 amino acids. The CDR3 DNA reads TGTGCCAGCAGCGTAGGAGCGGGGGGGCGGCCAGAGACCCAGTACTTC. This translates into CASSVGAGGRPETQYF.

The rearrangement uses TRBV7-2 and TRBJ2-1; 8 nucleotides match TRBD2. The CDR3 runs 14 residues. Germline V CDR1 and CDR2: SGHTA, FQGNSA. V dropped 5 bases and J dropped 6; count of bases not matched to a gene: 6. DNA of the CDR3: TGTGCCAGCAGCCTACTTGCGGGGGGCAATGAGCAGTTCTTC. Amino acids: CASSLLAGGNEQFF.

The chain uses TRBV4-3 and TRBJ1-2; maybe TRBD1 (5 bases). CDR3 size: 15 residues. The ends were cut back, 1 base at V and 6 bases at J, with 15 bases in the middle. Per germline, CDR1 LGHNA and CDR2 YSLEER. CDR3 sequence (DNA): TGCGCCAGCAGCCAAGTTAGAGGTTTAGGGGATGGCTACACCTTC. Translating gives CASSQVRGLGDGYTF.

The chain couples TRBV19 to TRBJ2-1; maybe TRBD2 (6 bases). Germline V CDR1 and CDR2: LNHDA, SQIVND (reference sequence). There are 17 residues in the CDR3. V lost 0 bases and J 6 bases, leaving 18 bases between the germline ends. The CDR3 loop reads CASSIDPLGRGSNEQFF. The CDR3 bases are TGTGCCAGTAGTATAGACCCCCTAGGACGGGGGTCCAATGAGCAGTTCTTC.